Included here is one TCR beta chain sequence, with context. The clone's antigen remains unknown. No base-level quality is on record; no much larger clone is a single base apart. The sample belongs to a study of T cell responses to AZD1222 COVID-19 vaccine (dated by TCRdb to the early 2020s). Broadly, across the study: A total of about 240 trial participants underwent TCR sequencing, of whom roughly 210 received two doses of AZD1222 and around 25 received two doses of the MenACWY control vaccine. Trial participants were enrolled by age into subgroups of 18-55, 56-69 and 70-plus years, and around 150, 29 and 61 TCR-sequenced participants, respectively, were included in these subgroups.

This specimen's time point label, per the study, means: about 28 days (+/-7) after the second vaccine dose. AZD1222 recipients given second doses at about 4 weeks or at about 12 weeks were pooled, since spike-specific TCR depth and breadth were not found to differ between the two schedules. Vaccinee samples came from UK trials COV001 and COV002, including a single-blind randomized controlled phase 2/3 trial of AZD1222 (ChAdOx1 nCoV-19) in healthy adults. Trial participant PBMC samples were collected at day 0 and day 28 after the second dose for TCRbeta chain sequencing. The full study reports these points: Participants were mostly white British, with more females than males. The authors suggested clonal diversity may have been underestimated. Spike-specific TCR breadth and depth rose significantly after two AZD1222 doses compared with day 0 and with MenACWY recipients. Reportedly, close to half of the unique spike-specific TCRs recognized epitopes lying outside the regions that are mutated in the B.1.351 and B.1.1.7 variants. CD4 TCRs associated with the vaccine covered the entire spike protein, and the dominant responses were in regions 160-218 and 743-854. No day 14 peak-response samples were available, so repertoires were characterized only after the peak T cell response. The 56-69-year group was small, and its depth increase did not reach significance, likely because of low power. Conclusions about previously exposed vaccinees are limited because only six or seven AZD1222 recipients were SARS-CoV-2 seropositive at baseline.

The germline V and J ends show losses of 1 base and 4 bases respectively, and no gene match explains 8 bases of the junction. The CDR3 covers 16 residues, taking in both the cysteine and the phenylalanine. CDR3 DNA only is kept here, 48 bases in frame from base 1. CDR1 SQVTM and CDR2 ANQGSEA were looked up in the germline V gene. The CDR3 regions of human TCRbeta chains were analyzed by immunosequencing. In the paper's pipeline: Repertoire TCRs were checked for matches against a reference library of SARS-CoV-2-specific TCRs that had been generated using the MIRA antigen-specificity platform. Breadth meant the fraction of unique TCRs that were SARS-CoV-2-associated, whereas depth meant the fraction of total T cells that were SARS-CoV-2-associated. Using the MIRA data, each spike-specific TCR was assigned both to the spike region to which the TCR was reactive and to a CD4 or CD8 class. Log10-transformed breadth and depth values were compared by one-way ANOVA with Sidak's multiple comparisons tests. The clones in this table, taken by TCRdb from immuneACCESS, are in-frame only. Not every clone is retained; where verified, under half of the shortfall comes from an unresolved V gene, and the cause of the rest is unknown. Clonal size and the V and J genes are those of that table, whereas D and trimming came from the DNA. This sample gives 120,000 or so clones in total; roughly 82% of them show up just once. About 26% of the sample is held by the ten biggest clonotypes.

The clonotype originates from an adult who received the AZD1222 COVID-19 vaccine. The rearrangement joined TRBV29-1 to TRBJ2-3; 10 middle bases align to TRBD2. Sequencing used peripheral blood, obtained 28 days after the second AZD1222 dose. The CDR3 sequence is CSVEGTGTSAPDTQYF. The DNA sequence is as follows: TGCAGCGTTGAAGGGACCGGGACTAGCGCCCCAGATACGCAGTATTTT.